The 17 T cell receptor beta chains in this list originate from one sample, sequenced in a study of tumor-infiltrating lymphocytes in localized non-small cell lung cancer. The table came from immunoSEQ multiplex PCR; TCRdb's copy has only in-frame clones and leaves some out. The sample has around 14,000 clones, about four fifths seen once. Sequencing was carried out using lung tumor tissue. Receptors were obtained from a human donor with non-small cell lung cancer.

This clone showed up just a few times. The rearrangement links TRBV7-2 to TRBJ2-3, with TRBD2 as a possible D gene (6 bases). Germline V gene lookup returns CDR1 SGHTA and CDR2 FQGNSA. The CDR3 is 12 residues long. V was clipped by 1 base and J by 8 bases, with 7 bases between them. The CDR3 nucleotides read TGTGCCAGCAGCTTAGTGGAGGGTACGCAGTATTTT. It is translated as CASSLVEGTQYF.

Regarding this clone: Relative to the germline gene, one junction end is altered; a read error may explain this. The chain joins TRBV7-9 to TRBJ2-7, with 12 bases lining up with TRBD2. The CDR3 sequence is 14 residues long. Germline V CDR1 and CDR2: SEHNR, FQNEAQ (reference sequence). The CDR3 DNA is TGTGCCAGCAGCCTAGCGGGAGGGCCCTACGAGCAGTACTTC. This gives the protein CASSLAGGPYEQYF.

As DNA, the CDR3 is TGTGCCAGAAGCAAGGACAGGGGAGGGCAGTACTTC. This gives the protein CARSKDRGGQYF. The rearrangement joins TRBV5-3 to TRBJ2-7; 9 bases fit TRBD1. TRBV5-3 is sorted into the ORF group, with uncertain function. This CDR3 region has 12 residues. V dropped 4 bases and J dropped 9; count of bases not matched to a gene: 5.

CDR3 sequence (DNA): TGCGCCAGCAGCTTTAGCACAGATACGCAGTATTTT. Protein: CASSFSTDTQYF. V is TRBV5-1 and J is TRBJ2-3; D not resolved. V lost 2 bases, J lost 0 bases, and 1 base lay in between. The CDR3 is 12 amino acids. The germline CDR1 and CDR2 sequences are SGHRS and YFSETQ.

CDR3 nucleotides: TGTGCCAGCAGTGACTCGACTAGCGGGAGCAATGAGCAGTTCTTC. Translated: CASSDSTSGSNEQFF. The chain employs TRBV6-4 and TRBJ2-1; 12 positions agree with TRBD2. Germline V gene lookup returns CDR1 MRHNA and CDR2 SNTAGT. V was pared by 0 bases and J by 6 bases, with 0 bases of the junction left unmatched. This CDR3 region has 15 residues.

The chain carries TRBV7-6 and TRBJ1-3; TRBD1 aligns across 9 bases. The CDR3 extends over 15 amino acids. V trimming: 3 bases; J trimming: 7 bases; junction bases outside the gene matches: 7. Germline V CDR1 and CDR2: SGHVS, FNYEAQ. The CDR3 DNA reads TGTGCCAGCAGCTTTTCGGGGACAGGGAGGAACACCATATATTTT. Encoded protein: CASSFSGTGRNTIYF. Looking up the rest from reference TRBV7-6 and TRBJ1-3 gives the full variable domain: GAGVSQSPRYKVTKRGQDVALRCDPISGHVSLYWYRQALGQGPEFLTYFNYEAQQDKSGLPNDRFSAERPEGSISTLTIQRTEQRDSAMYRCASSFSGTGRNTIYFGEGSWLTVV.

The CDR3 region is CASRSSTGYEQYF. The CDR3 nucleotides read TGCGCCAGCAGGTCGTCGACGGGGTATGAGCAGTACTTC. V and J are TRBV5-1 and TRBJ2-7; maybe TRBD2 (5 bases). The CDR3 sequence is 13 residues long. The ends were cut back, 5 bases at V and 7 bases at J, with 16 bases in the middle. Germline lookup yields CDR1 SGHRS and CDR2 YFSETQ.

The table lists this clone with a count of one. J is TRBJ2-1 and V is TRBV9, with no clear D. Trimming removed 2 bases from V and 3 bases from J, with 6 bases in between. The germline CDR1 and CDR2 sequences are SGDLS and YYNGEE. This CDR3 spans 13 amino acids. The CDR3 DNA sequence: TGTGCCAGCAGCGTTGCAGACTACAATGAGCAGTTCTTC. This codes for CASSVADYNEQFF.

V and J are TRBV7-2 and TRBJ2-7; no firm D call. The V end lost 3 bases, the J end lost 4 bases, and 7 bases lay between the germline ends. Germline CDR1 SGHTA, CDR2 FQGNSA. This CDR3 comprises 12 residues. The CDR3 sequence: CASSFSEYEQYF. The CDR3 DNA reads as TGTGCCAGCAGCTTCAGCGAGTACGAGCAGTACTTC.

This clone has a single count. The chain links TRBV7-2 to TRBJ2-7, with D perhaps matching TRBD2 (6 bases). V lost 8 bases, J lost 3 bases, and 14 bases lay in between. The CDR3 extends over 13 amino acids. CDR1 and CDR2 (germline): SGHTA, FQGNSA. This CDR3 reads CASASGSFYEQYF. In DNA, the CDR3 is TGTGCCAGCGCCAGCGGGTCCTTCTACGAGCAGTACTTC.

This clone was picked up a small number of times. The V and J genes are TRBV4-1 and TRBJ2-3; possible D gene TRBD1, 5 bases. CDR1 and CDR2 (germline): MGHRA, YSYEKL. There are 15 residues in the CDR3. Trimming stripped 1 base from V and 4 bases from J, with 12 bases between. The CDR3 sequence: CASSQGAGYADTQYF. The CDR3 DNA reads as TGCGCCAGCAGCCAAGGGGCAGGGTACGCAGATACGCAGTATTTT.

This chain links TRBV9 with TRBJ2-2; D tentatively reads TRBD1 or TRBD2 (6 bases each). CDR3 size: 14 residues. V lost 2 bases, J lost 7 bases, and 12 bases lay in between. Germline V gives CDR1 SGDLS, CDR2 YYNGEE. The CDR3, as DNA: TGTGCCAGCAGCGTCGGAGGGGGTAACGGGGAGCTGTTTTTT. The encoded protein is CASSVGGGNGELFF. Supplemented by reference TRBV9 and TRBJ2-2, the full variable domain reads DSGVTQTPKHLITATGQRVTLRCSPRSGDLSVYWYQQSLDQGLQFLIQYYNGEERAKGNILERFSAQQFPDLHSELNLSSLELGDSALYFCASSVGGGNGELFFGEGSRLTVL.

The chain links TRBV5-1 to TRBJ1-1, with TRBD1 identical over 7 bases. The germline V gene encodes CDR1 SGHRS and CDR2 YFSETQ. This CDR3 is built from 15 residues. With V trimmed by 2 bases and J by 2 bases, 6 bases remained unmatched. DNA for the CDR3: TGCGCCAGCAGCTTAACCGGGACAGCTAACACTGAAGCTTTCTTT. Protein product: CASSLTGTANTEAFF. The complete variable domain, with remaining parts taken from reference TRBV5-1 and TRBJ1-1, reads KAGVTQTPRYLIKTRGQQVTLSCSPISGHRSVSWYQQTPGQGLQFLFEYFSETQRNKGNFPGRFSGRQFSNSRSEMNVSTLELGDSALYLCASSLTGTANTEAFFGQGTRLTVV.

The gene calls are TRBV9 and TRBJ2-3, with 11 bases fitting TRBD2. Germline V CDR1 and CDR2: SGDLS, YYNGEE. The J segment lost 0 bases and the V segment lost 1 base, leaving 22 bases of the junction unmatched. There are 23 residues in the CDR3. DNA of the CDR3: TGTGCCAGCAGCGTATCCCTGGGCGTTCCGGGTGGGATAGCGGGAGGGAGCACAGATACGCAGTATTTT. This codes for CASSVSLGVPGGIAGGSTDTQYF. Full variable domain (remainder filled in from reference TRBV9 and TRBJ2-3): DSGVTQTPKHLITATGQRVTLRCSPRSGDLSVYWYQQSLDQGLQFLIQYYNGEERAKGNILERFSAQQFPDLHSELNLSSLELGDSALYFCASSVSLGVPGGIAGGSTDTQYFGPGTRLTVL.

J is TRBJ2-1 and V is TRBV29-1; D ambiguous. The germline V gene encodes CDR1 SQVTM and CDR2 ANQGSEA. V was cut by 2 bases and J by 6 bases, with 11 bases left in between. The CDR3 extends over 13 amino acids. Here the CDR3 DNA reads TGCAGCGTTGAAAGCTCCCCAAGCAATGAGCAGTTCTTC. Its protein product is CSVESSPSNEQFF.

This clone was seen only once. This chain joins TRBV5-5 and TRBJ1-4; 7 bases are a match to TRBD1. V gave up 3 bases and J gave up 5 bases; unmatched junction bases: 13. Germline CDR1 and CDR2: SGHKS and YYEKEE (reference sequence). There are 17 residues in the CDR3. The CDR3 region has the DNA TGTGCCAGCAGCTCATATTCCCGCAGGGGGTTAAATGAAAAACTGTTTTTT. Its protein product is CASSSYSRRGLNEKLFF.

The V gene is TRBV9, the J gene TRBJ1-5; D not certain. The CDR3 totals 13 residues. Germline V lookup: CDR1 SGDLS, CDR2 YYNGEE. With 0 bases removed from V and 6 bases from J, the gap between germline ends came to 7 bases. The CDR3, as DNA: TGTGCCAGCAGCGTAGCGGTCGGTCAGCCCCAGCATTTT. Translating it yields CASSVAVGQPQHF.